The 23 T cell receptor beta chains listed next were all sequenced from one sample in a study of breast tumors, draining lymph nodes, adjacent tissues. TCRdb fed the multiplex PCR reads into MiXCR, producing one record per CDR3 protein. The sample carries 290,000 or so distinct CDR3 sequences, about 30% recorded once. Axillary draining lymph nodes of breast cancer patients supplied the node samples. Sequenced input: axillary lymph node tissue. These receptors came from a female donor with breast cancer. Some clones in this sample may be carry-over from other donors' samples.

This clonotype came up once. V and J are TRBV18 and TRBJ2-2; D possibly matches TRBD1 or TRBD2 (6 bases each). The germline V gene encodes CDR1 KGHSH and CDR2 LQKENI. CDR3 size: 16 residues. The V end lost 1 base, the J end lost 3 bases, and 12 bases lay between the germline ends. In DNA form, the CDR3 reads TGTGCCAGCTCACCACGGAAGGGGGGCGACACCGGGGAGCTGTTTTTT. It encodes CASSPRKGGDTGELFF.

This clonotype was found many times. The chain combines TRBV9 with TRBJ2-2, with 8 nucleotides matching TRBD1. This CDR3 comprises 15 residues. The germline V gene encodes CDR1 SGDLS and CDR2 YYNGEE. V lost 6 bases and J lost 4; bases outside the gene matches: 8. The CDR3 sequence: CASTPGQGFTGELFF. CDR3 nucleotides: TGTGCCAGCACTCCTGGACAGGGTTTCACCGGGGAGCTGTTTTTT.

Remarks on this clonotype: This sequence may be a read error, since a much larger clone differs from it by one base. This chain uses TRBV6-1 with TRBJ2-5; 9 bases line up with TRBD2. Losses at the gene ends were 5 bases for V and 5 bases for J; bases not matched to a gene: 9. Germline loops: CDR1 MNHNS, CDR2 SASEGT. The CDR3 consists of 15 residues. CDR3 sequence reads: CASSRAGTSTETQYF. The CDR3, as DNA: TGTGCCAGCAGTCGCGCCGGGACTAGCACGGAGACCCAGTACTTC.

This clonotype was counted many times. The chain links TRBV24-1 to TRBJ2-2; no firm D call. Germline V lookup: CDR1 KGHDR, CDR2 SFDVKD. V dropped 3 bases and J dropped 4 bases, with 2 bases sitting between them. The CDR3 is 12 residues long. CDR3 in DNA: TGTGCCACCAGTGATACCACCGGGGAGCTGTTTTTT. Translation gives CATSDTTGELFF.

This chain connects TRBV9 to TRBJ2-6, with D possibly matching TRBD2 (5 bases). Germline-derived CDR1 and CDR2 are SGDLS and YYNGEE. The V gene lost 2 bases and the J gene lost 0 bases, with 12 bases spanning the gap. The CDR3 is 17 amino acids. The CDR3 loop reads CASSVEARDSGANVLTF. CDR3 sequence (DNA): TGTGCCAGCAGCGTTGAAGCACGGGACTCTGGGGCCAACGTCCTGACTTTC.

The CDR3 is CATLICIGRKLSSTDTQYF. As DNA, the CDR3 is TGTGCCACCCTTATCTGTATTGGGCGGAAATTATCTAGCACAGATACGCAGTATTTT. The rearrangement links TRBV24-1 to TRBJ2-3; D call uncertain. This CDR3 has 19 amino acids. Germline V CDR1 and CDR2: KGHDR, SFDVKD. V lost 9 bases and J 0 bases, leaving 27 bases between the germline ends.

Note on this clonotype: One base away lies a much larger clone, so this may be a sequencing read error. V and J are TRBV20-1 and TRBJ2-5, with 11 bases lining up with TRBD2. V dropped 8 bases and J dropped 3; count of bases not matched to a gene: 14. CDR1 is DFQATT, CDR2 SNEGSKA, per germline (reference sequence). This CDR3 contains 16 residues. CDR3 amino acids: CSRGGRLAGRKETQYF. Here the CDR3 DNA reads TGCAGTAGGGGGGGGAGACTAGCGGGGAGAAAAGAGACCCAGTACTTC.

This clonotype showed up many times. The chain uses TRBV12-3 or TRBV12-4 and TRBJ1-6, with D unresolved. The CDR3 consists of 14 residues. Trimming cost V 11 bases and J 6 bases, with 17 bases left between them. CDR3 in DNA: TGTGCCGTCAAGGGAGGTCTGAGTAATTCACCCCTCCACTTT. This codes for CAVKGGLSNSPLHF.

The gene calls are TRBV24-1 and TRBJ1-4; 9 bases align to TRBD1. The CDR3 is 14 residues long. In germline, CDR1 is KGHDR, CDR2 SFDVKD. With V trimmed by 6 bases and J by 6 bases, 4 bases remained unmatched. CDR3 DNA sequence: TGTGCCACCAGTATCCGGACAGGGGATGAAAAACTGTTTTTT. Amino acid sequence: CATSIRTGDEKLFF.

In its sample, this clonotype was seen many times. The chain joins TRBV7-9 to TRBJ2-3, with D uncertain. The CDR3 length is 13 residues. V was cut by 5 bases and J by 0 bases, with 6 bases left in between. Germline lookup yields CDR1 SEHNR and CDR2 FQNEAQ (reference sequence). Here the CDR3 reads CASSPFSTDTQYF. CDR3 coding DNA: TGTGCCAGCAGCCCATTTAGCACAGATACGCAGTATTTT.

The rearrangement links TRBV10-1 to TRBJ2-1, with 10 nucleotides matching TRBD2. Trimming removed 10 bases from V and 3 bases from J; junction bases left unmatched: 15. The germline CDR1 and CDR2 sequences are WNHNN and SYGVQD (reference sequence). This CDR3 has 17 residues. CDR3 protein: CAILPLAGSRGYNEQFF. The CDR3 DNA reads TGCGCCATCCTACCACTAGCGGGATCACGGGGCTACAATGAGCAGTTCTTC.

This clonotype has ten or more counts. The chain carries TRBV6-2 or TRBV6-3 and TRBJ2-1, with D possibly TRBD2 on 6 matching bases. V was cut by 0 bases and J by 5 bases, with 8 bases left in between. CDR3 length equals 14 residues. Germline V lookup: CDR1 MNHEY, CDR2 SVGEGT. In DNA form, the CDR3 reads TGTGCCAGCAGTTACTCGGGCGGGAACAATGAGCAGTTCTTC. Amino acids: CASSYSGGNNEQFF.

The J gene is TRBJ1-1, the V gene TRBV5-4, with D possibly being TRBD1 (6 bases). V lost 5 bases, J lost 3 bases, and 14 bases lay in between. This CDR3 is built from 14 residues. Looked up from germline, CDR1 is SGHNT and CDR2 is YYREEE (reference sequence). DNA for the CDR3: TGTGCCAGCAGACACCCGGACAGACACACTGAAGCTTTCTTT. It translates to CASRHPDRHTEAFF.

By proportion, this clonotype is medium-sized. The V call is TRBV20-1, the J call TRBJ2-7, with D tentatively TRBD1 (6 bases). CDR1 is DFQATT, CDR2 SNEGSKA, per germline (reference sequence). V lost 6 bases, J lost 8 bases, and 20 bases lay in between. The CDR3 spans 13 residues. In nucleotides, the CDR3 is TGCAGTGCGTCGGGACACTCCACCGACAAGCAGTACTTC. The encoded protein is CSASGHSTDKQYF.

This clonotype was picked up many times. The chain uses TRBV20-1 and TRBJ1-4; TRBD1 is a possible D gene (6 bases). CDR1 and CDR2 (germline): DFQATT, SNEGSKA (reference sequence). The CDR3 length is 15 residues. Between the trimmed V and J ends, which lost 1 base and 5 bases, there was a span of 14 bases. DNA for the CDR3: TGCAGTGCTAGAGCCCCACAGGGTAGAAATGAAAAACTGTTTTTT. Its protein product is CSARAPQGRNEKLFF.

To note about this clonotype: A read error may be the cause here, since a much bigger clone is one base away. The chain couples TRBV9 to TRBJ2-7; tentatively, D is TRBD1 (5 bases). The CDR3 runs to 15 residues. From germline, CDR1 is SGDLS and CDR2 YYNGEE. CDR3 sequence reads: CASGVAQAGSYEQYF. The CDR3 region has the DNA TGTGCCAGCGGCGTAGCACAGGCAGGATCCTACGAGCAGTACTTC.

This clonotype was counted many times. The J gene is TRBJ2-3, the V gene TRBV24-1, with D unclear. CDR1 and CDR2 (germline): KGHDR, SFDVKD. Trimming left V 7 bases short and J 2 bases short, with 9 bases between. The CDR3 is 13 amino acids. The CDR3 region is CATRDAYTDTQYF. CDR3 bases: TGTGCCACCAGGGACGCTTACACAGATACGCAGTATTTT.

Many counts were recorded for this clonotype. The CDR3 DNA follows: TGTGCCAGTAGTCCGAGGACTAGCGGGAGTTTCCCCTACGAGCAGTACTTC. Its protein product is CASSPRTSGSFPYEQYF. This chain uses TRBV19 with TRBJ2-7; TRBD2 agrees at 13 bases. From germline, CDR1 is LNHDA and CDR2 SQIVND (reference sequence). V lost 5 bases, J lost 2 bases, and 9 bases stayed unmatched. CDR3 length: 17 residues.

V is TRBV5-6 and J is TRBJ1-1; weak D call: TRBD1 (5 bases). The ends were cut back, 4 bases at V and 1 base at J, with 14 bases in the middle. This CDR3 is 15 amino acids long. Per germline, CDR1 SGHDT and CDR2 YYEEEE. The CDR3 protein is CASSTGRIQNTEAFF. In DNA form, the CDR3 reads TGTGCCAGCAGCACGGGACGGATACAGAACACTGAAGCTTTCTTT.

A word on this clonotype: A much larger clone lies a single base off, so this may be a read error. This chain links TRBV7-7 with TRBJ2-5, with 10 bases aligning to TRBD1. CDR1 and CDR2 (germline): SSHAT, FNYEAQ (reference sequence). This CDR3 has 15 residues. The CDR3 sequence is CASSLVGTGEETQHF. CDR3 bases: TGTGCTAGCAGCTTAGTGGGGACAGGGGAAGAGACCCAGCACTTC.

The sample holds a few counts of this clonotype. A much larger clone lies one base from this, so it may be a read error. The chain couples TRBV5-1 to TRBJ2-3, with a weak D call TRBD2 (6 bases). CDR1 is SGHRS and CDR2 is YFSETQ in the germline V gene. The length of the CDR3 is 14 residues. The CDR3, as DNA: TGCGCCAGCGGCTTTCCCGGGAGATCAGATACGCAGTATTTT. Translated, it gives CASGFPGRSDTQYF.

Of note for this clonotype: A much larger clonotype is one base distant, so this may be a read error. V and J are TRBV2 and TRBJ2-1, with D possibly TRBD2 on 5 matching bases. CDR1 is SNHLY, CDR2 FYNNEI, per germline. Trimming stripped 6 bases from V and 5 bases from J, with 11 bases between. This CDR3 comprises 13 residues. This chain's CDR3 is CASRVRGDNEQFF. CDR3 nucleotides: TGTGCCAGCAGAGTCCGGGGAGACAATGAGCAGTTCTTC. Looking up the rest from reference TRBV2 and TRBJ2-1 gives the full variable domain: EPEVTQTPSHQVTQMGQEVILRCVPISNHLYFYWYRQILGQKVEFLVSFYNNEISEKSEIFDDQFSVERPDGSNFTLKIRSTKLEDSAMYFCASRVRGDNEQFFGPGTRLTVL.

The gene calls are TRBV2 and TRBJ2-4; 7 bases fit TRBD2. V was clipped by 6 bases and J by 10 bases; unmatched bases: 21. The CDR3 has 17 residues. Germline V gene lookup returns CDR1 SNHLY and CDR2 FYNNEI. Written as DNA, the CDR3 is TGTGCCAGCAGCCAAGAACTGGGAGGGACCTGGAAACGGATTCAGTACTTC. This translates into CASSQELGGTWKRIQYF.